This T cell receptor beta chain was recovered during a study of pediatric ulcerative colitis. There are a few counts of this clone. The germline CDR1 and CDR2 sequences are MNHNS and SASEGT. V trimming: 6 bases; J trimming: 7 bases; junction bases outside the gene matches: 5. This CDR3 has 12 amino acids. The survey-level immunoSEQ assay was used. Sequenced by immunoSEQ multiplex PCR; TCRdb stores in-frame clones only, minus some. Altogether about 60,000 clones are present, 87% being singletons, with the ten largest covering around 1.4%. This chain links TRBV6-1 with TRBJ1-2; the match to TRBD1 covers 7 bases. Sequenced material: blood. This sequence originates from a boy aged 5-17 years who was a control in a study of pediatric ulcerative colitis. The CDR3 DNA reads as TGTGCCAGCAGCGTTAGGACAGGTGGCTACACCTTC. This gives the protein CASSVRTGGYTF.